The clone carrying this T cell receptor (beta chain) was picked up a small number of times. Its antigen is still unknown. V shed 5 bases, J shed 2 bases, and the junction held 11 bases outside the gene matches. The CDR3 spans 17 residues. The V gene's germline CDR1 is SEHNR and CDR2 FQNEAQ (reference sequence). TCRdb reprocessed the reads with MiXCR, giving one entry per CDR3 protein. The data hold about 400,000 distinct CDR3 sequences, with about 34% observed a single time. This record comes from a study of T cell repertoires in cytomegalovirus infection. As for the study in general: Use of recently identified HLA-C-restricted and well-studied HLA-B-restricted CMV epitopes was part of the study. Public TCR beta signatures were indicative of both CMV infection and a matching HLA type. Regarding the study as a whole: Carriers of CMV and the relevant HLA type were discriminated by public TCR beta frequency. CMV-specific TCR beta clonotypes restricted by HLA-C were the ones dominating the ex vivo response.

The sequencing used cultured PBMCs, collected from culture after CMV antigen stimulation. This chain links TRBV7-9 with TRBJ2-2; 7 positions match TRBD2. This receptor was taken from a human donor in good health (CMV status not recorded). Some clones in this sample may be carry-over from other donors' samples. CDR3 coding DNA: TGTGCCAGCAGCCGCCGGGGTCCAGCGGGAAACACCGGGGAGCTGTTTTTT. Its translation is CASSRRGPAGNTGELFF.